This entry features one T cell receptor (beta chain) sequence. Its recognized antigen is unknown. Base qualities are missing; no much larger clone stands one base away. The data originate from a study of blood T cell repertoires in COVID-19 (dated by TCRdb to about 2020). In the study overall: Samples from collaborators originated in the United States, Italy and Spain and spanned both the acute and convalescent phases of COVID-19. The prospective study material was composed of cDNA or gDNA derived from T cells, B-cell-depleted T cells, or PBMCs. Deeply sampled blood TCRbeta repertoires from subjects exposed to, actively infected with, or recovered from COVID-19 were included in the dataset. A freely available public database, intended as a resource for researchers studying the immune response to SARS-CoV-2, is where the repertoires were released. Samples came from the ongoing ImmuneRACE study (first 160 participants) plus 1,254 subjects from 6 global collaborators. Nearly every sample came with metadata listing a de-identified subject ID, COVID-19 status, age in years and sex. HLA class I and class II types, where available, came from metadata supplied by the sample provider rather than from assay-based typing.

TCRbeta CDR3 regions were amplified from genomic DNA using the immunoSEQ Assay, a bias-controlled multiplex PCR. The study's processing was this. Nucleated cell counts per sample were estimated from amplification of reference gene primers within the assay. To quantify the absolute abundance of each unique TCRbeta CDR3 rearrangement, sequence reads were collapsed and filtered. Productive Simpson clonality was computed per sample as the square root of Simpson's diversity index over productive rearrangements. In its TCRdb copy, this immuneACCESS table keeps in-frame sequences only and misses some clones. Where compared with another copy, unresolved V genes explain less than half of these, and the others have no known cause. V, J and clone size are taken as reported in that table, and D and trimming were inferred from the DNA itself. The sample table records 150,000 or so clones; roughly nine tenths of these occur just once. 7% to 7.5% of the sample belongs to the ten largest clones.

Counted from cysteine to phenylalanine, this CDR3 has 15 amino acids. Left in the record is the CDR3 DNA by itself, 45 bases read in frame from the first base. The germline V gene (reference sequence) specifies PRHDT as CDR1 and FYEKMQ as CDR2. Here V drops 4 bases and J drops 5 bases, and the junction holds 9 bases not matched to any gene. Results and caveats for the whole study, not just this receptor: The quantity of clinical and demographic metadata differed by source and by participant and was supplied without curation.

Enrolling through a virtual design, the prospective study's participants ranged in age from about 18 to 100 years and lived across roughly 24 United States geographic areas. To assign participants to cohorts, the prospective study relied on clinical history that participants themselves reported in a screening survey and a study questionnaire. For ImmuneRACE Cohort 3, a participant was defined as recovered based on two consecutive negative NP/OP PCR tests, clearance by a healthcare professional, or resolution of symptoms. Each participant in the prospective study had whole blood, serum and a nasopharyngeal or oropharyngeal swab collected by mobile phlebotomists. Participants in the prospective study had the option to provide additional blood draws and questionnaires over a roughly 2-month period. Blood samples from the prospective study were shipped frozen or at room temperature prior to DNA extraction.

The receptor chain draws on TRBV13 and TRBJ2-7, and TRBD1 matches 9 of the central bases. The receptor was isolated from a woman aged 50 to 65 who had recovered from COVID-19. Sequencing input: PBMCs or T cells enriched from blood (not recorded which). The CDR3 region reads CASSSAGTGFNEQYF. The nucleotides are TGTGCCAGCAGCTCCGCCGGGACAGGGTTCAACGAGCAGTACTTC. The full variable domain, with segments outside the CDR3 supplied by the reference TRBV13 and TRBJ2-7 proteins, appears as AAGVIQSPRHLIKEKRETATLKCYPIPRHDTVYWYQQGPGQDPQFLISFYEKMQSDKGSIPDRFSAQQFSDYHSELNMSSLELGDSALYFCASSSAGTGFNEQYFGPGTRLTVT.